The rows below give T cell receptor beta chains drawn from one sample of a study of cytomegalovirus exposure and HLA in healthy donors. TCRdb's copy holds only in-frame clones and misses some; the assay was immunoSEQ multiplex PCR. Of approximately 280,000 clones in the sample, more than 75% were seen once. Sequencing input: PBMCs. Receptors were obtained from a woman between 18 and 29 years old in good health and CMV-seronegative. The CDR3 runs from the conserved cysteine through the conserved F or W. A D gene is named only where the DNA matches it firmly. Not every row has a clone size; where given, it reads once, few, many or a size class.

TRBJ2-1	NA	TRBV19	TRBD2	TGTGCCAGTACCAATGGCCCAGCGGGAGGGGTCGATGAGCAGTTCTTC	CASTNGPAGGVDEQFF
TRBJ2-2	NA	TRBV6-6	TRBD2	TGTGCCAGCAGGGATAGCGGGAGAGCTGGCGGGGAGCTGTTTTTT	CASRDSGRAGGELFF
TRBJ2-7	few	TRBV27	TRBD2	TGTGCCAGCAGTCCAGGACTAGCGGCGTACGAGCAGTACTTC	CASSPGLAAYEQYF
TRBJ1-5	NA	TRBV19	NA	TGTGCCAGTACCATCGACGGAGCACGCAATCAGCCCCAGCATTTT	CASTIDGARNQPQHF
TRBJ1-2	NA	TRBV28	NA	TGTGCCAGCAGTCCAGTGAATCTCTATGGCTACACCTTC	CASSPVNLYGYTF
TRBJ2-1	NA	TRBV25-1	NA	TGTGCCAGCAGAGACGCAGGGAATGAGCAGTTCTTC	CASRDAGNEQFF
TRBJ2-3	NA	TRBV7-6	TRBD1	TGTGCCAGCAGCCCTACCGCCGACAGGGGGCTTGCAGATACGCAGTATTTT	CASSPTADRGLADTQYF
TRBJ2-1	NA	TRBV7-7	NA	TGTGCCAGCAGCTTAGACAGTTTGGGCAATGAGCAGTTCTTC	CASSLDSLGNEQFF
TRBJ1-5	few	TRBV7-9	TRBD1	TGTGCCAGCACCGGGACAGGGGAACAGCCCCAGCATTTT	CASTGTGEQPQHF
TRBJ2-7	once	TRBV19	NA	TGTGCCAGTACCAAACGCGGCGGGACAGACCCTCACGAGCAGTACTTC	CASTKRGGTDPHEQYF
TRBJ1-1	NA	TRBV7-9	NA	TGTGCCAGCAGCTTTCGGACAGATGAAGCTTTCTTT	CASSFRTDEAFF
TRBJ2-1	few	TRBV9	TRBD2	TGTGCCAGCAGCGTAGTGAGCGGGAGGGCCGGTGAGCAGTTCTTC	CASSVVSGRAGEQFF
TRBJ2-7	NA	TRBV6-1	TRBD1	TGTGCCAGCAGTCGTTGGGACAGGCCCTACGAGCAGTACTTC	CASSRWDRPYEQYF
TRBJ2-5	NA	TRBV14	TRBD1	TGTGCCAGCAGCCAAGGGGGGACAGGGGGTCTCCAAGAGACCCAGTACTTC	CASSQGGTGGLQETQYF
TRBJ2-5	NA	TRBV7-8	NA	TGTGCCAGCAGCTTAGCGGGGCCATCGACGAAGACCCAGTACTTC	CASSLAGPSTKTQYF
TRBJ2-4	NA	TRBV4-3	NA	TGCGCCAGCAGCCAAAGCCAGGGGTCGGGCATTCAGTACTTC	CASSQSQGSGIQYF
TRBJ1-5	once	TRBV12-5	NA	TGTGCTAGTGGTCCTAGTGTGTGGGGCCTTAGCAATCAGCCCCAGCATTTT	CASGPSVWGLSNQPQHF